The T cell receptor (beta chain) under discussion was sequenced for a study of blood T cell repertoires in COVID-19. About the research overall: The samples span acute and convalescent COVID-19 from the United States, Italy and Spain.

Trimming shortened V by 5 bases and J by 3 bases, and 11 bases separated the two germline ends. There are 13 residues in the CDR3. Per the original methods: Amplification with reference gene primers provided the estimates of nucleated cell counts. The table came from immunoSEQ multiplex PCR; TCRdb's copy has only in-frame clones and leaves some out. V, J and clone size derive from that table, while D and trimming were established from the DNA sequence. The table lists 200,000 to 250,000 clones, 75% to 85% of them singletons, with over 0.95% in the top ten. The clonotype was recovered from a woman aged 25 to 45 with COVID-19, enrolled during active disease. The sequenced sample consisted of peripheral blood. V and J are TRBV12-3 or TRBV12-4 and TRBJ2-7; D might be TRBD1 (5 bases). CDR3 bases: TGTGCCAGCAGTGACAGTGTTGTCTACGAGCAGTACTTC. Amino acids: CASSDSVVYEQYF.